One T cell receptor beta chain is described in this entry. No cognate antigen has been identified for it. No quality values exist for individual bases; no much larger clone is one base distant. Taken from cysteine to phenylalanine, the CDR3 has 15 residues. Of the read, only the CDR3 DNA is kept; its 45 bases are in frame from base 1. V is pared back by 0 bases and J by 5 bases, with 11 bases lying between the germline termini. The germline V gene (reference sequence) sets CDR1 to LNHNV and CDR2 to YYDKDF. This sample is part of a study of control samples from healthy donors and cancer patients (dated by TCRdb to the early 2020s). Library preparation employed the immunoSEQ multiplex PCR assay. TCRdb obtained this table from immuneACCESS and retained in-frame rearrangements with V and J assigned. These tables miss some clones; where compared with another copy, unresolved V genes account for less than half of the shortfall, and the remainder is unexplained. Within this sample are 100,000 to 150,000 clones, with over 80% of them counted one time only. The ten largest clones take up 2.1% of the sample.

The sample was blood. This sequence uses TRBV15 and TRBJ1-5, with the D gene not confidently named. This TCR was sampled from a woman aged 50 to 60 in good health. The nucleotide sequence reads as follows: TGTGCCACCAGCAGAGAGGAACTCCCCGATCAGCCCCAGCATTTT. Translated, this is CATSREELPDQPQHF.